Listed below are T cell receptor beta chains from one sample, sequenced in a study of T cells in localized non-small cell lung cancer. Clones were sequenced by immunoSEQ multiplex PCR, and TCRdb holds only the in-frame ones, with some missing. The sample has about 70,000 clones, roughly nine tenths seen once. The sequencing here drew on peripheral blood, taken before any cancer treatment. All receptors derive from a male donor aged 60 or over with stage III squamous cell lung carcinoma. Both conserved end residues are part of each CDR3. D genes are given only for firm matches. Not every row has a clone size; where given, it reads once, few, many or a size class.

TRBD1	TRBV11-2	TRBJ2-7	NA	TGTGCCAGCAGCTTAGATCGGGACAGGGGTTACGAGCAGTACTTC	CASSLDRDRGYEQYF
TRBD1	TRBV6-5	TRBJ1-1	NA	TGTGCCAGCAGGGCGGTTACAGGGGGTCCTGAAGCTTTCTTT	CASRAVTGGPEAFF
NA	TRBV9	TRBJ1-2	NA	TGTGCCAGCAGCAGGGCGAGGGATCACTATGGCTACACCTTC	CASSRARDHYGYTF
TRBD1	TRBV25-1	TRBJ2-1	few	TGTGCCAGCAGTGAAGGACAGGGGGGTAAACATGAGCAGTTCTTC	CASSEGQGGKHEQFF
NA	TRBV19	TRBJ1-2	NA	TGTGCCAGTAGTATACAGGAGTATGGCTACACCTTC	CASSIQEYGYTF
NA	TRBV5-4	TRBJ1-6	few	TGTGCCAGCAGCCGCACCAGGGAGGAACCCCTCCACTTT	CASSRTREEPLHF
TRBD2	TRBV5-1	TRBJ2-5	NA	TGCGCCAGCAGCCCCGTAGCGGGGGGGGTGGAGACCCAGTACTTC	CASSPVAGGVETQYF
TRBD2	TRBV30	TRBJ2-5	NA	TGTGCCGGCGGGGGGGGTAATTCCCAGTACTTC	CAGGGGNSQYF
NA	TRBV5-6	TRBJ1-1	NA	TGTGCCAGCAGCAAGAGAGGGGGTTACACTGAAGCTTTCTTT	CASSKRGGYTEAFF
TRBD1	TRBV5-4	TRBJ2-2	NA	TGTGCCAGCAGCTCCGGGACAGGGGGCTACACCGGGGAGCTGTTTTTT	CASSSGTGGYTGELFF
NA	TRBV18	TRBJ1-1	NA	TGTGCCAGCTCAGGTGAGGACACTGAAGCTTTCTTT	CASSGEDTEAFF
TRBD2	TRBV7-7	TRBJ2-5	NA	TGTGCTAGCAGTCTTAGACTAGCGGGGGCCAACCAAGAGACCCAGTACTTC	CASSLRLAGANQETQYF
TRBD1	TRBV6-5	TRBJ2-7	NA	TGTGCCAGCAGGTCAGGGGGCCTTGAGCAGTACTTC	CASRSGGLEQYF
NA	TRBV5-6	TRBJ1-1	NA	TGTGCCAGCAGCCTGGGGCTTGAGGCTTTCTTT	CASSLGLEAFF
NA	TRBV7-2	TRBJ1-1	NA	TGTGCCAGCAGCTTATCTTTCCAGAACACTGAAGCTTTCTTT	CASSLSFQNTEAFF
NA	TRBV6-6	TRBJ1-5	NA	TGTGCCAGCAGTCAATCGGGGCAGCCCCAGCATTTT	CASSQSGQPQHF
NA	TRBV27	TRBJ2-1	NA	TGTGCCAGCAGTTCGAACGGGATTCCCAGCTACAATGAGCAGTTCTTC	CASSSNGIPSYNEQFF
NA	TRBV7-8	TRBJ1-1	NA	TGTGCCAGCAGCTTCAAAGGGGTGAGAGTGAACACTGAAGCTTTCTTT	CASSFKGVRVNTEAFF
NA	TRBV30	TRBJ1-6	NA	TGTGCCTGGAGTCTCCACCCACCGGGACCCCTCGGTGGTTCACCCCTCCACTTT	CAWSLHPPGPLGGSPLHF
TRBD2	TRBV7-2	TRBJ2-5	NA	TGTGCCAGCAGCCTCGGGGCTAGCGGGGGCCAAGAGACCCAGTACTTC	CASSLGASGGQETQYF
NA	TRBV19	TRBJ1-3	NA	TGTGCCAGTGTGGGCCGGGACACGTCCTCTGGAAACACCATATATTTT	CASVGRDTSSGNTIYF
TRBD1	TRBV10-3	TRBJ2-3	NA	TGTGCCATCAGGACAGGGAATCTAGGTACGCAGTATTTT	CAIRTGNLGTQYF
TRBD1	TRBV28	TRBJ1-4	NA	TGTGCCACCTCCGAGGGGACAGTGAATGAAAAACTGTTTTTT	CATSEGTVNEKLFF
NA	TRBV19	TRBJ1-6	few	TGTGCCAGTAGTATTGGGGCCAATTCACCCCTCCACTTT	CASSIGANSPLHF
NA	TRBV30	TRBJ2-7	NA	TGTGCCTGGAGTGTTGGGTCCTACGAGCAGTACTTC	CAWSVGSYEQYF
NA	TRBV4-3	TRBJ1-2	NA	TGCGCCAGCAGCCAAGATCCCGAATCTAACTATGGCTACACCTTC	CASSQDPESNYGYTF
NA	TRBV11-1	TRBJ2-7	NA	TGTGCCAGCAAGAGTCGGCAGGCCGAGGAAGAGCAGTACTTC	CASKSRQAEEEQYF
NA	TRBV18	TRBJ2-7	NA	TGTGCCAGCTCTCCTCAAAACCCTTCCTACGAGCAGTACTTC	CASSPQNPSYEQYF
NA	TRBV18	TRBJ2-7	NA	TGTGCCAGCTCACCACCCCAGGGATTCATCTACGAGCAGTACTTC	CASSPPQGFIYEQYF
NA	TRBV6-6	TRBJ1-1	NA	TGTGCCAGCAGTTTGACACCCGTTCGCACTGAAGCTTTCTTT	CASSLTPVRTEAFF
TRBD1	TRBV6-6	TRBJ2-5	NA	TGTGCCAGCAATCCCTCGGACAGGGGGGAGGAGACCCAGTACTTC	CASNPSDRGEETQYF
NA	TRBV29-1	TRBJ1-2	NA	TGCAGCGTTGAAGCGTGGGATGGCTACACCTTC	CSVEAWDGYTF
NA	TRBV10-3	TRBJ1-2	NA	TGTGCCATCATGGGAGGCACGAACTATGGCTACACCTTC	CAIMGGTNYGYTF
TRBD2	TRBV4-2	TRBJ2-3	NA	TGTGCCAGCAGCGCGCGACTACTAGCGGGGGGGCTAGATACGCAGTATTTT	CASSARLLAGGLDTQYF
NA	TRBV27	TRBJ2-2	many	TGTGCCAGCAGTTTATCGGTCACCGGGGAGCTGTTTTTT	CASSLSVTGELFF
NA	TRBV7-8	TRBJ2-5	NA	TGTGCCAGCAGCCCCGGGACGAGGAAAGAGACCCAGTACTTC	CASSPGTRKETQYF
NA	TRBV6-1	TRBJ1-2	NA	TGTGCCAGCAGTGAAGTGGGCTACACCTTC	CASSEVGYTF
TRBD1	TRBV6-5	TRBJ2-7	NA	TGTGCCAGCAGATCCGGGACAGGGTCCTACGAGCAGTACTTC	CASRSGTGSYEQYF
TRBD2	TRBV7-9	TRBJ2-1	NA	TGTGCCAGCACGGGGACTAGTAATAATGAGCAGTTCTTC	CASTGTSNNEQFF
TRBD1	TRBV30	TRBJ2-6	NA	TGTGCCTGGGACCGGGGACAGCTATACTCTGGGGCCAACGTCCTGACTTTC	CAWDRGQLYSGANVLTF
NA	TRBV29-1	TRBJ2-4	NA	TGCAGCGTTGAAGAACGGTGGGGGGACATTCAGTACTTC	CSVEERWGDIQYF
NA	TRBV19	TRBJ2-3	NA	TGTGCCAGTAGTATAATAGGCAGCCCTAGCACAGATACGCAGTATTTT	CASSIIGSPSTDTQYF
NA	TRBV2	TRBJ1-5	NA	TGTGCCAGCAGACCCGGACAGCGTAGCAATCAGCCCCAGCATTTT	CASRPGQRSNQPQHF
NA	TRBV5-5	TRBJ1-3	NA	TGTGCCAGCAGCAGAGGGGACACTTCCGGAAACACCATATATTTT	CASSRGDTSGNTIYF
NA	TRBV5-6	TRBJ2-2	NA	TGTGCCAGCAGCTTGATTCGGACAGCGAACACCGGGGAGCTGTTTTTT	CASSLIRTANTGELFF
NA	TRBV19	TRBJ1-5	NA	TGTGCCAGTAGCGTTCTTCAGGAGAGCAATCAGCCCCAGCATTTT	CASSVLQESNQPQHF